The sample holds many counts of the clone carrying this TCR beta chain. No antigen is known for it. This specimen belongs to a study of T-cell memory formation after mild COVID-19. A 5'RACE reaction primed in the constant segment made cDNA libraries of TCR alpha and TCR beta, and these carried sample barcodes and UMIs. In TCRdb, the 5' RACE reads were re-called with MiXCR into one record per CDR3 protein. This table holds about 100,000 distinct CDR3 sequences, 15% to 20% found once. Findings and caveats of the study: CD4+ contracting clones lay mainly in CM and EM, CD8+ ones in EMRA.

V lost 4 bases, J lost 2 bases, and 16 bases lay in between. In germline, CDR1 is LGHNA, CDR2 YNFKEQ. The CDR3 loop spans 16 amino acids. The chain is built from TRBV4-2 and TRBJ2-3; a weak D match, TRBD2 (6 bases). The sample consisted of PBMCs or a T cell subset sorted from them (not recorded which). The receptor was isolated from a man younger than 30 who had mild COVID-19 (a few samples of this study predate the infection). Cell type and time point are not known. CDR3 sequence: CASSRLGRGPTDTQYF. CDR3 nucleotides: TGTGCCAGCAGCCGCCTCGGGCGGGGCCCCACAGATACGCAGTATTTT.